This is a list of T cell receptor beta chains from one sample in a study of OX40 agonist ivuxolimab in advanced cancers. Here immunoSEQ multiplex PCR was the method, and the copy in TCRdb shows in-frame clones only, minus some. The data hold about 27,000 clones, with about 85% observed a single time. The specimen comprised CD4+ or CD8+ T cells sorted from blood, sampled in a trial of the OX40 agonist ivuxolimab. The receptors derive from an adult with an advanced solid tumor such as melanoma, head and neck, liver or kidney cancer. The CDR3 runs from the conserved cysteine through the conserved F or W. Fields, in order: V gene, D gene, J gene, clone size, CDR3 DNA, CDR3 protein. D genes are given only for firm matches. Not every row has a clone size; where given, it reads once, few, many or a size class.

>TRBV7-9|TRBD2|TRBJ2-1|NA
TGTGCCAGCACCGACCCCTCGACTAGCGGGGGGATTTACAATGAGCAGTTCTTC
CASTDPSTSGGIYNEQFF
>TRBV5-1|NA|TRBJ2-3|NA
TGCGCCAGCAGCTTGGAGGCCGGGGGTAGCACAGATACGCAGTATTTT
CASSLEAGGSTDTQYF
>TRBV7-6|TRBD2|TRBJ2-7|NA
TGTGCCAGCAGCGCGGGACTAGCGGGTGCCTACGAGCAGTACTTC
CASSAGLAGAYEQYF
>TRBV27|NA|TRBJ2-5|NA
TGTGCCAGCAGTTTAATCCAGGACCAAGAGACCCAGTACTTC
CASSLIQDQETQYF
>TRBV6-6|NA|TRBJ1-2|NA
TGTGCCAGCAGTTCCGTCGGCTACACCTTC
CASSSVGYTF
>TRBV14|TRBD2|TRBJ2-2|NA
TGTGCCAGCAGCCCCGGGGGGGCGAACACCGGGGAGCTGTTTTTT
CASSPGGANTGELFF
>TRBV4-3|NA|TRBJ2-7|NA
TGCGCCAGCAGCTGGAGACGGAGCTCCTACGAGCAGTACTTC
CASSWRRSSYEQYF
>TRBV2|TRBD2|TRBJ2-2|once
TGTGCCAGCAGCGACCGGACTAGCGGGGGGTCGTACACCGGGGAGCTGTTTTTT
CASSDRTSGGSYTGELFF
>TRBV30|NA|TRBJ2-7|NA
TGTGCCTGGAGTGGTCCGAGAGACGAGCAGTACTTC
CAWSGPRDEQYF
>TRBV4-1|NA|TRBJ1-4|NA
TGCGCCAGCAGCCAAGGACCAATGGCCAATGTGGAAAAACTGTTTTTT
CASSQGPMANVEKLFF
>TRBV30|NA|TRBJ2-1|NA
TGTGCCTGGGAAGTCCGGATCAATGAGCAGTTCTTC
CAWEVRINEQFF
>TRBV28|TRBD2|TRBJ2-1|NA
TGTGCCAGCAGTCTCGGGACTAGCGGGGGTATGGGCGCCAATGAGCAGTTCTTC
CASSLGTSGGMGANEQFF
>TRBV27|NA|TRBJ2-5|NA
TGTGCCAGCAGTGCCCTCCGAGGGGGGCAAGAGACCCAGTACTTC
CASSALRGGQETQYF
>TRBV29-1|NA|TRBJ2-5|NA
TGCAGCGTTATGGGCGGGGGCGCGATAGAGACCCAGTACTTC
CSVMGGGAIETQYF
>TRBV9|TRBD1|TRBJ1-1|NA
TGTGCCAGCAGCGTAGACCCCACTCGGGACAGCGGGGTGAACACTGAAGCTTTCTTT
CASSVDPTRDSGVNTEAFF
>TRBV28|TRBD1|TRBJ2-4|NA
TGTGCCAGCAGTTTATCAGGGACAGGACTGGGCATTCAGTACTTC
CASSLSGTGLGIQYF
>TRBV9|NA|TRBJ2-3|NA
TGTGCCAGCAGCCCCGGAGCTCCGAGCACAGATACGCAGTATTTT
CASSPGAPSTDTQYF
>TRBV7-6|TRBD2|TRBJ2-3|NA
TGTGCCAGCAGCTTTGCGGGGGGTCTCACAGATACGCAGTATTTT
CASSFAGGLTDTQYF
>TRBV7-9|TRBD1|TRBJ1-1|NA
TGTGCCAGCAGCACACCGGACAGGGGTCATAACACTGAAGCTTTCTTT
CASSTPDRGHNTEAFF
>TRBV30|NA|TRBJ2-7|NA
TGTGCCTGGAGTGTTGGGCCGGGGCACGAGCAGTACTTC
CAWSVGPGHEQYF
>TRBV7-2|NA|TRBJ2-2|once
TGTGCCAGCAGCTTAGTAGGATCTCCCGGGGAGCTGTTTTTT
CASSLVGSPGELFF
>TRBV9|TRBD2|TRBJ2-1|NA
TGTGCCAGCAGCGTAGGGGGACTACCGTCAAATGAGCAGTTCTTC
CASSVGGLPSNEQFF
>TRBV5-1|NA|TRBJ1-1|NA
TGCGCCAGCAGCTTGACGGAGTACACTGAGGCTTTCTTT
CASSLTEYTEAFF
>TRBV7-2|NA|TRBJ2-7|NA
TGTGCCAGCAGCCTAGGACTTCTCTACGAGCAGTACTTC
CASSLGLLYEQYF
>TRBV11-2|NA|TRBJ2-2|NA
TGTGCCAGCAGTTCCTCGACAGCCGGGGAGCTGTTTTTT
CASSSSTAGELFF